This TCR beta chain was sequenced for a study of PD-1 and CTLA-4 blockade in melanoma. Assay: immunoSEQ multiplex PCR; the TCRdb copy retains only in-frame clones and omits some. In the table there are around 32,000 clones, approximately 91% of which are singletons. The V gene end was trimmed by 6 bases and the J gene end by 7 bases; junction bases not matched to a gene: 3. Germline V CDR1 and CDR2: MRHNA, SNTAGT. CDR3 length: 12 amino acids. The clonotype comes from a human donor with melanoma. The source was CD8+ T cells from peripheral blood, collected before anti-PD-1 treatment. The rearrangement uses TRBV6-4 and TRBJ1-1, with 9 bases aligning to TRBD1. The CDR3 spells CASRETGGEAFF. The DNA of the CDR3 is TGTGCCAGCAGAGAGACAGGGGGTGAAGCTTTCTTT.